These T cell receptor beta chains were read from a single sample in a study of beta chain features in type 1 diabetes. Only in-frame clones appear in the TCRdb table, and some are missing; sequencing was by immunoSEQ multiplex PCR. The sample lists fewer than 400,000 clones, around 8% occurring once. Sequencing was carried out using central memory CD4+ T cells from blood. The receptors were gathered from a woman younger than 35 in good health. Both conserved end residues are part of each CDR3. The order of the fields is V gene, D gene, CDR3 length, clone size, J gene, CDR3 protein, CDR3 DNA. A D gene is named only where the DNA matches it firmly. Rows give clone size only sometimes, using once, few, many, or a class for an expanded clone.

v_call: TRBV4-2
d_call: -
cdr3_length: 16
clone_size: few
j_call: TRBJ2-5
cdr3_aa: CASSQEGQTLQETQYF
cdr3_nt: TGTGCCAGCAGCCAAGAAGGACAAACGCTCCAAGAGACCCAGTACTTC

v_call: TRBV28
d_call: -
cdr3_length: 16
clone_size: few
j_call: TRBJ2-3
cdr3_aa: CASSLGGLLSTDTQYF
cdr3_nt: TGTGCCAGCAGTTTGGGGGGACTCCTTAGCACAGATACGCAGTATTTT

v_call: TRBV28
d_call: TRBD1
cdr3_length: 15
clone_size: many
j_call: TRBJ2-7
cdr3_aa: CASSFPDRGLIEQYF
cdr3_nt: TGTGCCAGCAGTTTCCCGGACAGGGGGCTTATCGAGCAGTACTTC

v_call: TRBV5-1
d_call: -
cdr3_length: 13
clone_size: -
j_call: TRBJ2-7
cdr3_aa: CASSFRTSYEQYF
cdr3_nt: TGCGCCAGCAGCTTCCGGACGTCCTACGAGCAGTACTTC

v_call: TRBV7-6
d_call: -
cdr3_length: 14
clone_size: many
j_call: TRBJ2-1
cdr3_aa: CASSLVAAQGEQFF
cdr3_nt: TGTGCCAGCAGCTTAGTGGCCGCCCAGGGGGAGCAGTTCTTC

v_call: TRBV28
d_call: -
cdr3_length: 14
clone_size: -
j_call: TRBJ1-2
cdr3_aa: CASSQINRDYGYTF
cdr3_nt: TGTGCCAGCAGTCAAATTAACAGGGATTATGGCTACACCTTC

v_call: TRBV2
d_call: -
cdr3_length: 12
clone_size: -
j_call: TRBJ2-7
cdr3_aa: CASRDDRYEQYF
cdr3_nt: TGTGCCAGCAGAGACGACAGGTACGAGCAGTACTTC

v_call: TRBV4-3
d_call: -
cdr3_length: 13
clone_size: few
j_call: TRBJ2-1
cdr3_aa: CASSQEFYNEQFF
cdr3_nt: TGCGCCAGCAGCCAAGAATTTTACAATGAGCAGTTCTTC

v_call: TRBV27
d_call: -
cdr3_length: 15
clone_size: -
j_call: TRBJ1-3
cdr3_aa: CASSLGAGSGNTIYF
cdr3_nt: TGTGCCAGCAGTCTCGGGGCAGGCTCGGGAAACACCATATATTTT

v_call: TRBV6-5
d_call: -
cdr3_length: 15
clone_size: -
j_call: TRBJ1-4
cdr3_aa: CASSYSMRNDEKLFF
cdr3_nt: TGTGCCAGCAGTTACTCGATGAGGAACGATGAAAAACTGTTTTTT

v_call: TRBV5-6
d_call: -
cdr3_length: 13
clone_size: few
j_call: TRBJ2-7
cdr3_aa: CASRRIGSYEQYF
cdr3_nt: TGTGCCAGCAGGCGTATCGGATCCTACGAGCAGTACTTC

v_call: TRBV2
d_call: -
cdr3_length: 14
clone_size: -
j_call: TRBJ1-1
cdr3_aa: CASSVGNGNTEAFF
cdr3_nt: TGTGCCAGCAGTGTTGGGAACGGGAACACTGAAGCTTTCTTT

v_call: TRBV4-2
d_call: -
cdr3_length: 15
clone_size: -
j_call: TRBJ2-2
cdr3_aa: CASSRLGTESGELFF
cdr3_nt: TGTGCCAGCAGCCGACTCGGGACGGAGAGCGGGGAGCTGTTTTTT

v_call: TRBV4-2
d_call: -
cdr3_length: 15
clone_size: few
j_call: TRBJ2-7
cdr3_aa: CASSHVSGPTYEQYF
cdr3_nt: TGTGCCAGCAGCCATGTATCGGGCCCTACCTACGAGCAGTACTTC